This entry is about one T cell receptor (beta chain). The target of this receptor is not known. Base qualities are not provided; no much larger clone lies one nucleotide away. The data were taken from a study of shared clonotypes between healthy human individuals (dated by TCRdb to the early 2020s). Context from the whole study: A few men and two women, aged 18 to 49 years, made up the cohort. Leukapheresis yielded between about 0.94 and 9 billion PBMCs per donor. To estimate repertoire size and how much clonotypes are shared between individuals, the study performed deep sequencing of blood TCR repertoires from five healthy adults. For each donor, CD4 naive and CD4 memory were each given three plates, CD8 naive was given two plates, and CD8 memory was given one plate. Libraries were prepared and TCR repertoires were sequenced by different laboratories using diverse techniques, in order to increase sequencing depth and limit assay-specific biases.

Results and caveats for the whole study, not just this receptor: Only blood was sampled, and tissue TCR repertoires likely differ from those in blood. Larger estimated clonotype richness was generally found for naive subsets than for memory subsets. Because the study included a small number of donors, the genetic and exposure-history diversity represented was limited. Rarefaction of sorted-subset datasets indicated incomplete sequencing despite the large sequencing depth. Compared with non-shared clonotypes, clonotypes shared by all four sorted-subset donors had higher generation probabilities. Based on pairwise subsampling, the degree of clonotype sharing among donors was expected to be affected by sequencing depth. Across a handful of donors, about 4.5% of naive CD4, roughly 3.3% of naive CD8, 2% to 2.5% of memory CD4, and roughly 0.41% of memory CD8 clonotypes were shared.

The donors were healthy, HIV-negative adults with no recently reported acute infections or vaccinations. All donors were Caucasian adults living in Nashville, Tennessee, USA. Magnetic negative selection was used to enrich CD4+ T cells, after which naive cells were positively selected on CD45RA and the negative fraction became the memory subset. Blood was collected by leukapheresis, and PBMCs were isolated by Ficoll-Histopaque density gradient centrifugation and then cryopreserved in liquid nitrogen vapor phase. Analytical flow cytometry was used to check the purity and quantity of every magnetically sorted T cell population. Genomic DNA was isolated from every sorted fraction and measured by UV absorbance on a Nanodrop 2000c. Using the deep immunoSEQ assay, TCR CDR3 regions were amplified from genomic DNA by multiplex PCR. Extracted genomic DNA from each cell subset was distributed evenly across all wells of several immunoSEQ 96-well plates, and each plate was treated as a replicate. For sorted subsets, 150 to 200 ng genomic DNA, equal to 30,000 or so T cell genomes, was loaded into each replicate PCR. The purified libraries were quantified using a Qubit 3.0 fluorometer, sized with a Bioanalyzer 2100, and then quantified again using the KAPA Library Quantification kit. Every immunoSEQ 96-well plate was sequenced on a dedicated single-read 150-cycle Illumina NextSeq 550 flow cell. Per the original workflow: Because only junctional sequences without quality scores were contained in the immunoSEQ output, filtering matching that applied to full-length reads could not be performed. Sequences were annotated with PyIR, a Python wrapper for IgBLAST v1.9, and V/J genes and CDR3 were assigned using IMGT germline references. Reads were filtered out if the reads had weak V/J assignments (E-value above 1e-6), no CDR3, stop codons, out-of-frame junctions, or ambiguous translated residues. A V3J clonotype was defined by an identical inferred V gene, J gene, and CDR3 amino acid sequence. The percentage overlap between two repertoires was calculated by dividing the number of shared unique clonotypes by the size of the smaller repertoire. RTK rarefaction, the Chao1 estimator, and Recon v2.1 estimates of unobserved clonotypes were used to assess repertoire richness. OLGA was used to compute generation probabilities for all TCRbeta clonotypes that the gDNA method yielded from a handful of donors. Here the immuneACCESS table is served through TCRdb, limited to in-frame sequences with V and J called. Missing clones are a known gap in these copies; in checked studies unresolved V genes cover under half, and the rest lacks a known reason. That table is the source of V, J and clone size, and D and trimming were worked out from the DNA. Within this sample are 1,400,000 or so clones, with about 98.5% of them counted one time only. The ten most abundant clones make up about 0.34% of the sample.

The sample comprised naive CD4+ T cells sorted from blood. Sample cell subset or site, as interpreted from the label and publication: CD45RA+ positively selected. The sequence was obtained from a man aged 30-40 years in good health.

Here the CDR3 is given as CASKDRGYEQYF. The nucleotide sequence is given as TGCGCCAGCAAGGACAGGGGCTACGAGCAGTACTTC. The receptor chain draws on TRBV5-1 and TRBJ2-7; TRBD1 aligns with 9 central bases. Ends trimmed: V by 6 bases, J by 3 bases; bases unmatched to a gene: 1. For CDR1 and CDR2, the germline V gene lists SGHRS and YFSETQ. From the cysteine up to the phenylalanine, the CDR3 has a length of 12 residues. The CDR3 DNA has 36 bases and is translated from base 1. Reference TRBV5-1 and TRBJ2-7 proteins supply the regions before and after the CDR3; the full variable domain is: KAGVTQTPRYLIKTRGQQVTLSCSPISGHRSVSWYQQTPGQGLQFLFEYFSETQRNKGNFPGRFSGRQFSNSRSEMNVSTLELGDSALYLCASKDRGYEQYFGPGTRLTVT.